Listed below are T cell receptor beta chains from one sample, sequenced in a study of CD8+ T cells in alopecia areata. Only in-frame clones appear in the TCRdb table, and some are missing; sequencing was by immunoSEQ multiplex PCR. The data contain roughly 100,000 clones, roughly 40% of them singletons. Sample: CD8+ T cells sorted from blood, taken at week 24, from a patient treated with tofacitinib. Receptor source: a human donor with alopecia areata. Both conserved end residues are part of each CDR3. A D gene is named only where the DNA matches it firmly. Not all rows give a size; the values are once, few, many and, for expanded clones, a class.

.	15	TRBJ2-3	TRBV25-1	.	TGTGCCAGCAGGTCCGGGACACCTAAGGGAGATACGCAGTATTTT	CASRSGTPKGDTQYF
few	13	TRBJ1-1	TRBV5-4	.	TGTGCCAGCAGCTTGGCCCTGGGAACTGAAGCTTTCTTT	CASSLALGTEAFF
.	14	TRBJ2-7	TRBV5-1	TRBD1	TGCGCCAGCAGTTGGGGACAGGGGGCCTACGAGCAGTACTTC	CASSWGQGAYEQYF
.	13	TRBJ1-5	TRBV15	.	TGTGCCACCTCGCCCTATAGCAATCAGCCCCAGCATTTT	CATSPYSNQPQHF
.	13	TRBJ2-7	TRBV7-2	.	TGTGCCAGCAGCCAGGAGGGGGTTCGGGAGCAGTACTTC	CASSQEGVREQYF
few	14	TRBJ1-4	TRBV19	.	TGTGCCAGTAGAGAGACTCCGACTAATGAAAAACTGTTTTTT	CASRETPTNEKLFF
few	16	TRBJ1-1	TRBV10-3	.	TGTGCCATCAGTGAGTCGCCCGTCGGAATGAACACTGAAGCTTTCTTT	CAISESPVGMNTEAFF
.	14	TRBJ2-7	TRBV27	TRBD1	TGTGCCAGCAGTCCTTGGACAGGATCCTACGAGCAGTACTTC	CASSPWTGSYEQYF
.	13	TRBJ2-1	TRBV7-9	.	TGTGCCAGCAGCTTGAGGACGGGCAATGAGCAGTTCTTC	CASSLRTGNEQFF
.	15	TRBJ2-3	TRBV11-2	.	TGTGCCAGCAGCTTAGATCTAGGTTACACAGATACGCAGTATTTT	CASSLDLGYTDTQYF
.	15	TRBJ1-2	TRBV30	.	TGTGCCTCCCCGGCTTTGGGGTCTTTCATCAATGGCTACACCTTC	CASPALGSFINGYTF
.	10	TRBJ2-1	TRBV29-1	.	TGCAGCGTTGCGGAGAATGAGCAGTTCTTC	CSVAENEQFF
.	14	TRBJ2-7	TRBV9	TRBD2	TGTGCCAGCAGCGTGGCTAGCGGGAGCTACGAGCAGTACTTC	CASSVASGSYEQYF
many	14	TRBJ1-5	TRBV6-5	TRBD1	TGTGCCAGCAGGAGGACAGGCCGCAATCAGCCCCAGCATTTT	CASRRTGRNQPQHF
.	16	TRBJ2-1	TRBV7-2	.	TGTGCCAGCAGCATTGGCTATTCAGTACGACGTAATGAGCAGTTCTTC	CASSIGYSVRRNEQFF
few	14	TRBJ1-1	TRBV29-1	.	TGCAGCGCACAATACGGATTTGGGAACACTGAAGCTTTCTTT	CSAQYGFGNTEAFF
.	11	TRBJ1-2	TRBV27	.	TGTGCCAGCCTCGGGGGGAACGGCTACACCTTC	CASLGGNGYTF
.	10	TRBJ2-7	TRBV19	.	TGTGCCAGCGGAGGGAACGAGCAGTACTTC	CASGGNEQYF
once	15	TRBJ2-7	TRBV7-9	TRBD2	TGTGCCAGCAGCGGGACTAGCGGAGGGGGCTACGAGCAGTACTTC	CASSGTSGGGYEQYF
.	14	TRBJ2-5	TRBV14	.	TGTGCCAGCAGCCACCGGGACTACCAAGAGACCCAGTACTTC	CASSHRDYQETQYF
.	16	TRBJ2-5	TRBV7-8	.	TGTGCCAGCAGCTTCCCCCGGGACGGCGAACAAGAGACCCAGTACTTC	CASSFPRDGEQETQYF
.	13	TRBJ2-5	TRBV19	.	TGTGCCAGTAGTATAGACAGGTCAGAGACCCAGTACTTC	CASSIDRSETQYF
once	17	TRBJ2-5	TRBV7-8	TRBD2	TGTGCCAGCAGCTTATTCGGCGGGAGGGCCCTCCGAGAGACCCAGTACTTC	CASSLFGGRALRETQYF
few	15	TRBJ2-7	TRBV30	TRBD1	TGTGCCTGGAGTGTGGTCAGGGGGTCGTCCTACGAGCAGTACTTC	CAWSVVRGSSYEQYF
.	11	TRBJ1-1	TRBV7-9	.	TGTGCCAGTGGCGGTCTCCCTGAAGCTTTCTTT	CASGGLPEAFF
.	16	TRBJ1-2	TRBV7-9	TRBD1	TGTGCCAGCAGCTTAGGCCCTCGGACAGGGCCCAATGGCTACACCTTC	CASSLGPRTGPNGYTF
.	15	TRBJ2-1	TRBV5-1	TRBD1	TGCGCCAGCAGCCTGGCGGCAGGGGGCCGAGGTGAGCAGTTCTTC	CASSLAAGGRGEQFF
once	13	TRBJ1-2	TRBV27	TRBD1	TGTGCCAGCAGTTTGTCGGCAGGGGGTGGCTACACCTTC	CASSLSAGGGYTF
.	12	TRBJ2-7	TRBV6-5	.	TGTGCCAGCAGTTCCCGCAACTACGAGCAGTACTTC	CASSSRNYEQYF
few	14	TRBJ2-5	TRBV7-9	.	TGTGCCAGCAGCCCTCGGACCTCCCCCGGGACCCAGTACTTC	CASSPRTSPGTQYF
.	15	TRBJ2-7	TRBV11-2	.	TGTGCCAGCAGCTTAGGGATCGGGAGACGCTACGAGCAGTACTTC	CASSLGIGRRYEQYF
.	15	TRBJ2-5	TRBV11-1	TRBD2	TGTGCCAGCAGCTCAAGTACTGGGACTAAAGAGACCCAGTACTTC	CASSSSTGTKETQYF
few	15	TRBJ2-7	TRBV7-9	.	TGTGCCAGCAGCTTACCCGCTCAGAGCTCCTACGAGCAGTACTTC	CASSLPAQSSYEQYF
.	12	TRBJ2-2	TRBV6-6	.	TGTGCCAGCAGTTACTCGGTCCGGGAGCTGTTTTTT	CASSYSVRELFF
.	14	TRBJ2-3	TRBV6-6	TRBD1	TGTGCCAGCGGCCGGGACAGAGACACAGATACGCAGTATTTT	CASGRDRDTDTQYF
.	14	TRBJ2-1	TRBV19	TRBD2	TGTGCCAGTAGTATTGGAGCGGGATACAATGAGCAGTTCTTC	CASSIGAGYNEQFF
.	14	TRBJ2-7	TRBV6-1	.	TGTGCCAGCAGTGAAACGGTTGGGGCCTACGAGCAGTACTTC	CASSETVGAYEQYF
.	17	TRBJ1-4	TRBV15	.	TGTGCCACCAGCAGAGGTTCCCCGGTGGCAACTAATGAAAAACTGTTTTTT	CATSRGSPVATNEKLFF
few	16	TRBJ1-4	TRBV29-1	.	TGCAGCGTCCTCCCAGTTAGCAGGGAGTCGGCTGAAAAACTGTTTTTT	CSVLPVSRESAEKLFF
.	17	TRBJ2-2	TRBV7-9	.	TGTGCCAGCAGCGGCAGGGGAGGGCCATTCCAGACCGGGGAGCTGTTTTTT	CASSGRGGPFQTGELFF
once	14	TRBJ2-5	TRBV7-9	.	TGTGCCAGCAGCTTAGTTCAGGGACAAGAGACCCAGTACTTC	CASSLVQGQETQYF
few	14	TRBJ2-7	TRBV5-1	TRBD1	TGCGCCAGCAACCCGGGACAGGGGGCGCGGGAGCAGTACTTC	CASNPGQGAREQYF
.	15	TRBJ2-3	TRBV5-5	.	TGTGCCAGCAGCTCTTGGACCAGGGGCCCCGATGCGCAGTATTTT	CASSSWTRGPDAQYF
.	16	TRBJ2-1	TRBV29-1	.	TGCAGCGTTGAAGATCCTGGGGTCTTACCCTACAATGAGCAGTTCTTC	CSVEDPGVLPYNEQFF
few	14	TRBJ2-5	TRBV4-1	.	TGCGCCAGCAGCCGTGAACAGGTACAAGAGACCCAGTACTTC	CASSREQVQETQYF
.	14	TRBJ2-1	TRBV4-1	.	TGCGCCAGCAGCCAAATTAGGTCTGGCAATGAGCAGTTCTTC	CASSQIRSGNEQFF
.	11	TRBJ2-1	TRBV25-1	.	TGTGCCACGGTGGGGCAAAATGAGCAGTTCTTC	CATVGQNEQFF
.	18	TRBJ2-2	TRBV7-8	.	TGTGCCAGCAGGATTTATACCGAGGGAGGGGGGAACACCGGGGAGCTGTTTTTT	CASRIYTEGGGNTGELFF
.	14	TRBJ2-1	TRBV29-1	.	TGCAGCCACATCCTAGGAGGCTCCTACAATGAGCAGTTCTTC	CSHILGGSYNEQFF
.	14	TRBJ2-7	TRBV4-1	.	TGCGCCAGCAGCCCTCGACAGAGCTCCTACGAGCAGTACTTC	CASSPRQSSYEQYF